This paragraph covers one T cell receptor beta chain sequence. As yet, its antigen is unknown. The sample originates from a study of blood T cells in healthy people across ages. Looking at the study overall: About one barcoded TCR beta cDNA was captured per two T cells. Notes on the study in general: Those diversity estimates obtained from one million T cells were thought to be underestimates.

A second PCR of 7 to 11 cycles used a sample-barcoded 5' primer and a J-beta primer mix. Using its own MiXCR run on the 5' RACE reads, TCRdb lists one record per CDR3 protein. This table holds roughly 680,000 distinct CDR3 sequences, 45% to 50% found once. The receptor was isolated from a woman aged 60 to 75 in good health. The sequencing sample was made of blood.

CDR3 DNA sequence: TGTGCCAGCAGCCAAGCGAGCGCAAGGGGTGAGCAGTTCTTC. Amino acids: CASSQASARGEQFF. This chain uses TRBV4-2 with TRBJ2-1, with D perhaps TRBD1 (5 bases). The CDR3 contains 14 residues. Germline-derived CDR1 and CDR2 are LGHNA and YNFKEQ. The V gene lost 1 base and the J gene lost 9 bases, with 13 bases spanning the gap.